This TCR beta chain originates from a study of a mutant IDH1 vaccine in newly diagnosed glioma. Indicated time point: week 47, end of study. A single vaccine dose contained 300 ug of mutant IDH1 20-mer peptide, and topical imiquimod was used with it. The table came from immunoSEQ multiplex PCR; TCRdb's copy has only in-frame clones and leaves some out. Of around 100,000 clones listed, under 90% were seen once; the top ten hold 0.77%. Germline V gene lookup returns CDR1 MDHEN and CDR2 SYDVKM. V was shortened by 5 bases and J by 2 bases, with 13 bases between the two germline ends. The CDR3 is 14 amino acids. Turning to this clone: Its antigen is as yet unknown.

The clonotype originates from a woman aged 50 to 60 with glioma. V and J are TRBV28 and TRBJ2-7, with D possibly called TRBD1 or TRBD2 (5 bases each). The material sequenced was PBMCs, taken from a glioma patient whose treatment included an IDH1 peptide vaccine. CDR3 sequence reads: CASSSGGVTYEQYF. The CDR3 nucleotides are TGTGCCAGCAGTAGTGGGGGTGTCACCTACGAGCAGTACTTC.